This T cell receptor (beta chain) is from a study of cytomegalovirus exposure and HLA in healthy donors. The J segment lost 8 bases and the V segment lost 5 bases, leaving 7 bases of the junction unmatched. The CDR3 is made up of 13 amino acids. Germline V gene data show CDR1 as SGHVS and CDR2 as FQNEAQ. The primer mix had 60 Vbeta and 13 Jbeta primers. TCRdb keeps only in-frame clones here, not all; method: immunoSEQ multiplex PCR. The data show about 140,000 clones, approximately 82% seen once. Findings and limits, study-wide: A later analysis found TCR association rates differed by HLA locus, highest for DRB1 and lowest for HLA-C. Later analysis identified about 18,000 TCR beta sequences associated with HLA alleles, using a false discovery rate threshold of 0.05.

As concerns this clone: As yet, its antigen is unknown.

The chain recombines TRBV7-8 with TRBJ1-1; TRBD1 agrees at 8 bases. This clonotype originated in a man aged 25-45 years in good health and CMV-seropositive. The sequenced sample was PBMCs. The CDR3 region is CASSIDRGREAFF. For the CDR3, the DNA is TGTGCCAGCAGCATCGACAGGGGTCGGGAAGCTTTCTTT.